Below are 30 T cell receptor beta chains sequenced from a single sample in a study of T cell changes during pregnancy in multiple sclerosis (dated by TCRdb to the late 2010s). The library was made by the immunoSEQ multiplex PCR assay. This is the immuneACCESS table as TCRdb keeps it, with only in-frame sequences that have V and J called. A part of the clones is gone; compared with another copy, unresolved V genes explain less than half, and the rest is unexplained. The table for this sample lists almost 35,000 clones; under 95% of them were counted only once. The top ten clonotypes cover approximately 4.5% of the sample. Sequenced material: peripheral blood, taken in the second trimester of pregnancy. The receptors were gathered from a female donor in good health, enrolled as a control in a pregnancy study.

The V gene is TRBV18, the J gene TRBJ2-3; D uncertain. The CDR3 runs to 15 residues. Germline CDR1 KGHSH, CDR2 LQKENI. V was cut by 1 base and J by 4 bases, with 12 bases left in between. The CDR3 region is CASSPQEFEADTQYF. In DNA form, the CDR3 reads TGTGCCAGCTCACCACAGGAATTTGAGGCAGATACGCAGTATTTT.

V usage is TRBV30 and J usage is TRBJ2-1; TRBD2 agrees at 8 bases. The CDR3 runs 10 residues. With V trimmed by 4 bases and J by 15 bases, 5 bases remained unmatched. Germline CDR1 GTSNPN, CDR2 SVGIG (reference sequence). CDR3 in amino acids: CAWKWTSLFF. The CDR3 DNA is TGTGCCTGGAAGTGGACTAGCTTGTTCTTC.

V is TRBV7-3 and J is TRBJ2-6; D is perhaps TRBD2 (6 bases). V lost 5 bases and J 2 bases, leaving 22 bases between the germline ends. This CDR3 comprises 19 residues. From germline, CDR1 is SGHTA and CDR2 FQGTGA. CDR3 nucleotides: TGTGCCAGCAGCCCACGGCGGGGCCAGGCCTTTCCTGGGGCCAACGTCCTGACTTTC. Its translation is CASSPRRGQAFPGANVLTF.

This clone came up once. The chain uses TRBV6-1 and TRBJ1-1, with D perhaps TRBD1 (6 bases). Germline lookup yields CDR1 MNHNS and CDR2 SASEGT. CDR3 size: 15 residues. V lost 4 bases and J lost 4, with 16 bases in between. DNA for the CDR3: TGTGCCAGCAGTGCCCCCAGGTGGGGGCGCACTGAAGCTTTCTTT. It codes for CASSAPRWGRTEAFF.

The DNA of the CDR3 is TGTGCCAGCAGCCCCAGGCCCTTCGGGGTCCATGGCTACACCTTC. Translating it yields CASSPRPFGVHGYTF. V is TRBV5-4 and J is TRBJ1-2, with unresolved D. Germline V gene data show CDR1 as SGHNT and CDR2 as YYREEE (reference sequence). V was clipped by 4 bases and J by 6 bases, with 19 bases between them. CDR3 length: 15 amino acids.

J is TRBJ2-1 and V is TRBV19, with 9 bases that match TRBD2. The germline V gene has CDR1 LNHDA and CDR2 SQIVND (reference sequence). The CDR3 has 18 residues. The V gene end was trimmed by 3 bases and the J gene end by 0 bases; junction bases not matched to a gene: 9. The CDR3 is CASSIEGGSGSSYNEQFF. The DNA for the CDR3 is TGTGCCAGTAGTATCGAGGGTGGTAGCGGGAGCTCCTACAATGAGCAGTTCTTC.

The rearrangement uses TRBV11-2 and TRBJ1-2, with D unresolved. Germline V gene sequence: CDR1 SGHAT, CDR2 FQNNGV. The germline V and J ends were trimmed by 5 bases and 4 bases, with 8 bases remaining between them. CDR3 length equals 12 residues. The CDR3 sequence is CASSPSVYGYTF. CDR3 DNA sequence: TGTGCCAGCAGCCCGTCAGTCTATGGCTACACCTTC.

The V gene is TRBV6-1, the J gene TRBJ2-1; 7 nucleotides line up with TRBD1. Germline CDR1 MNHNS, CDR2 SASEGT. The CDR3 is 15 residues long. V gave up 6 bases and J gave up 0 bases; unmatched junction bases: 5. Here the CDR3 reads CASSPTGDSYNEQFF. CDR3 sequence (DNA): TGTGCCAGCAGCCCCACAGGGGACTCCTACAATGAGCAGTTCTTC.

As DNA, the CDR3 is TGCAGCGTTGAGGAGGACAGGGGGCAAGAGACCCAGTACTTC. Translated: CSVEEDRGQETQYF. This chain uses TRBV29-1 with TRBJ2-5; 10 bases agree with TRBD1. The CDR3 extends over 14 amino acids. V lost 3 bases and J lost 2; bases outside the gene matches: 3. Germline-derived CDR1 and CDR2 are SQVTM and ANQGSEA.

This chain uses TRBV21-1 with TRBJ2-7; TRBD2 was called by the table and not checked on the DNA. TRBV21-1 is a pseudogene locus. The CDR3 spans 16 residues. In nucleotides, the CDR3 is TGTGCCAGCAGCAGAACCGCAGCGGGAGGGATCTACGAGCAGTACTTC. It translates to CASSRTAAGGIYEQYF.

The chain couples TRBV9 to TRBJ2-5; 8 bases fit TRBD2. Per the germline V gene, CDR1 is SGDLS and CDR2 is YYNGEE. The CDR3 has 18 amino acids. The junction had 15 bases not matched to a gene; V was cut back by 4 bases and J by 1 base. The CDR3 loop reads CASSPQAGAPVLQETQYF. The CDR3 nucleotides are TGTGCCAGCAGCCCCCAAGCGGGGGCCCCGGTGCTCCAAGAGACCCAGTACTTC. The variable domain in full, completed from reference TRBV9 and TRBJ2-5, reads DSGVTQTPKHLITATGQRVTLRCSPRSGDLSVYWYQQSLDQGLQFLIQYYNGEERAKGNILERFSAQQFPDLHSELNLSSLELGDSALYFCASSPQAGAPVLQETQYFGPGTRLLVL.

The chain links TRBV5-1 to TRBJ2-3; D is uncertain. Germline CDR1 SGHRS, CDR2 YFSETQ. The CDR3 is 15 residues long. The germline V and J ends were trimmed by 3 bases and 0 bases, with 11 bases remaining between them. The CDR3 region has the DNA TGCGCCAGCAGCTCGGGTGGCAGTAGCACAGATACGCAGTATTTT. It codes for CASSSGGSSTDTQYF.

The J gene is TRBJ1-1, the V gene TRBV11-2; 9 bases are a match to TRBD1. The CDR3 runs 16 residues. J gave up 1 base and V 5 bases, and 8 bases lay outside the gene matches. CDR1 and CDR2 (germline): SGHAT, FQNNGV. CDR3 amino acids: CASSPRTGERNTEAFF. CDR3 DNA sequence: TGTGCCAGCAGCCCCCGGACAGGGGAAAGGAACACTGAAGCTTTCTTT.

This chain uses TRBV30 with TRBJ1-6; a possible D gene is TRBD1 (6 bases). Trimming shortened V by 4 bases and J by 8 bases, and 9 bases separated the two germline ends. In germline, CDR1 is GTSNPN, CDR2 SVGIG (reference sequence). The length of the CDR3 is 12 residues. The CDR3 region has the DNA TGTGCCTGGACACAGGGAGATTCACCCCTCCACTTT. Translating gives CAWTQGDSPLHF.

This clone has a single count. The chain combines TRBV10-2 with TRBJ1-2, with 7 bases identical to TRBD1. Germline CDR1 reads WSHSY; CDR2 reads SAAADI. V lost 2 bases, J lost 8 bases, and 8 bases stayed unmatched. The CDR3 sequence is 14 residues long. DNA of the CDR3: TGCGCCAGCAGTGAGGACAGGGAGCTTCAGGGCTACACCTTC. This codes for CASSEDRELQGYTF.

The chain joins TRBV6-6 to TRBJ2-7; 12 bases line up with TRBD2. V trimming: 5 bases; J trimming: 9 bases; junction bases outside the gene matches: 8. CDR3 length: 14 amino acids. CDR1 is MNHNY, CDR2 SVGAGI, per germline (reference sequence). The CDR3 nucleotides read TGTGCCAGCAGTCTAGCGGGAGGGCCCTCCCCGCAGTACTTC. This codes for CASSLAGGPSPQYF.

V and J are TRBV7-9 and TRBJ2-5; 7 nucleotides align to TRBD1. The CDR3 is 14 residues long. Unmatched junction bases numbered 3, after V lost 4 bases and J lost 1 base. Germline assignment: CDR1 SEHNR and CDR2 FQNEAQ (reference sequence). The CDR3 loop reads CASSSHRGQETQYF. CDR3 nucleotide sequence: TGTGCCAGCAGCTCTCACAGGGGCCAAGAGACCCAGTACTTC.

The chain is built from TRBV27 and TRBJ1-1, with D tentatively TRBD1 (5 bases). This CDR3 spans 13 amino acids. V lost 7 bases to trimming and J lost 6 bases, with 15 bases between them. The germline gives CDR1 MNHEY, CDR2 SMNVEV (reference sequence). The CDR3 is CASKGGAFSEAFF. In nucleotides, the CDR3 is TGTGCCAGCAAGGGAGGGGCGTTCTCTGAAGCTTTCTTT.

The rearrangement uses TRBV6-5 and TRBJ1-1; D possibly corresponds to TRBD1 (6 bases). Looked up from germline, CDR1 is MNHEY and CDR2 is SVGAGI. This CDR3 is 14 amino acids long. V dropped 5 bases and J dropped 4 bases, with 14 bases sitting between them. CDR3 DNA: TGTGCCAGCAGTGCACAGGGCTGGGGCACTGAAGCTTTCTTT. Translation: CASSAQGWGTEAFF.

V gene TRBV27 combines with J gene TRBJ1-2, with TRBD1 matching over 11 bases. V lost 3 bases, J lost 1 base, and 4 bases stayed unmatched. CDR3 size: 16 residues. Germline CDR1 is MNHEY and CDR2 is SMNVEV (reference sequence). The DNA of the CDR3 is TGTGCCAGCAGTTTCGGACAGGGGGCCGGTAACTATGGCTACACCTTC. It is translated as CASSFGQGAGNYGYTF.

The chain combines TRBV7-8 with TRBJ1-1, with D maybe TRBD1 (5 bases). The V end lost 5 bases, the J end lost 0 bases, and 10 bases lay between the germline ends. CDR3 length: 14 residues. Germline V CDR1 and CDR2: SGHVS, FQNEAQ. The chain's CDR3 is CASSATAMNTEAFF. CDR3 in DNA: TGTGCCAGCAGCGCGACAGCTATGAACACTGAAGCTTTCTTT.

CDR3 in DNA: TGTGCCAGCAGTGATTGGGGCCGTAGCTCTGGAAACACCATATATTTT. Its protein is CASSDWGRSSGNTIYF. The chain combines TRBV6-1 with TRBJ1-3; D possibly corresponds to TRBD1 (5 bases). V was trimmed by 3 bases and J by 0 bases, leaving 12 bases between them. CDR3 length: 16 amino acids. In germline, CDR1 is MNHNS, CDR2 SASEGT.

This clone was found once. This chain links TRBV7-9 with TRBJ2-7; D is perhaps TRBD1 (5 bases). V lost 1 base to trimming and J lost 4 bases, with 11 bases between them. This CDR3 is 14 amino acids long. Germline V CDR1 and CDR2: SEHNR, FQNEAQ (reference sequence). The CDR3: CASSLVDTSYEQYF. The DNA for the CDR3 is TGTGCCAGCAGCTTAGTGGACACCTCTTACGAGCAGTACTTC.

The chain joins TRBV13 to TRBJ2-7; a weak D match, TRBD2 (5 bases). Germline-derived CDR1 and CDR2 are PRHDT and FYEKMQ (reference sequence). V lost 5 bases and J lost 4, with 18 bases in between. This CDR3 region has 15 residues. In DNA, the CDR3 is TGTGCCAGCAGCCGCCCGCTAGGACTGGTATACGAGCAGTACTTC. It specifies CASSRPLGLVYEQYF.

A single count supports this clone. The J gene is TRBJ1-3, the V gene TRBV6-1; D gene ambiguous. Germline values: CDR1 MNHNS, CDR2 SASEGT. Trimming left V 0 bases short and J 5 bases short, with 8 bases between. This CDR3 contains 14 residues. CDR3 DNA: TGTGCCAGCAGTGAAGCGGGGAGGAGAAACACCATATATTTT. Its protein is CASSEAGRRNTIYF.

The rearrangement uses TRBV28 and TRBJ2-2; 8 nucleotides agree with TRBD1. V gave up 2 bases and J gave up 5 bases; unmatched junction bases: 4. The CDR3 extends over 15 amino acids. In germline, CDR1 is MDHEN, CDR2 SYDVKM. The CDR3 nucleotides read TGTGCCAGCAGTTTACTATACAGGGGGACCGGGGAGCTGTTTTTT. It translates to CASSLLYRGTGELFF. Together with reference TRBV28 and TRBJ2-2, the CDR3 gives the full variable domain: DVKVTQSSRYLVKRTGEKVFLECVQDMDHENMFWYRQDPGLGLRLIYFSYDVKMKEKGDIPEGYSVSREKKERFSLILESASTNQTSMYLCASSLLYRGTGELFFGEGSRLTVL.

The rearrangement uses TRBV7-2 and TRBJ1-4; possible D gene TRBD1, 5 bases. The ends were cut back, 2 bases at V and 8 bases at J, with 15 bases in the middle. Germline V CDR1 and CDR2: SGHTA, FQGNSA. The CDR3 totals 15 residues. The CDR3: CASSLKRGLREKLFF. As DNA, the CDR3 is TGTGCCAGCAGCTTAAAAAGGGGTTTACGGGAAAAACTGTTTTTT.

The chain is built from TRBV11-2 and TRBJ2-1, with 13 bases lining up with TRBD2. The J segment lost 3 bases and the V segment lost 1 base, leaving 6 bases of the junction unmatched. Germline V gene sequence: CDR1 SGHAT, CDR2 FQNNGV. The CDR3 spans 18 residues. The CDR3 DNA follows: TGTGCCAGCAGCTTAGGCTGGACTAGCGGGAGAGTCTACAATGAGCAGTTCTTC. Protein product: CASSLGWTSGRVYNEQFF.

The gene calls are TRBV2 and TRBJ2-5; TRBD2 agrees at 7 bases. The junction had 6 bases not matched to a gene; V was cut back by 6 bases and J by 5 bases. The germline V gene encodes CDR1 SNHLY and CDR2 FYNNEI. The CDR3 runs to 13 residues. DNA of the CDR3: TGTGCCAGCAGGCGGGACTACTTGGAGACCCAGTACTTC. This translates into CASRRDYLETQYF.

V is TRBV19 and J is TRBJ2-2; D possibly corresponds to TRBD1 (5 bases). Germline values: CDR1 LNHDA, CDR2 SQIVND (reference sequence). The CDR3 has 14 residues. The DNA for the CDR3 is TGTGCTTCCCGGACCAGGGCGGACACCGGGGAGCTGTTTTTT. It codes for CASRTRADTGELFF.